This TCR beta chain emerged from a study of blood T cell repertoires in COVID-19. Study-level information: Samples taken during acute and convalescent COVID-19 were collected in the United States, Italy and Spain.

Per the authors' pipeline: Amplified reference gene primers provided the basis for estimating nucleated cell counts. The table came from immunoSEQ multiplex PCR; TCRdb's copy has only in-frame clones and leaves some out. Clone size and V and J calls were adopted from that table, with D and trimming inferred from the DNA. Among about 320,000 clones listed, around 88% were seen once. The sample holds a few counts of this clone. CDR3 length equals 13 residues. Germline loops: CDR1 KGHDR, CDR2 SFDVKD. V lost 10 bases and J lost 0, with 8 bases in between. The source is a woman in her twenties or thirties with COVID-19, enrolled during active disease. Material: peripheral blood. This chain joins TRBV24-1 and TRBJ2-2; D remains ambiguous. The CDR3 nucleotides read TGTGCCACTACACATGCGAACACCGGGGAGCTGTTTTTT. It yields the protein CATTHANTGELFF.